This is a list of T cell receptor beta chains from one sample in a study of cytomegalovirus exposure and HLA in healthy donors. TCRdb's table, derived via immunoSEQ multiplex PCR, lists solely in-frame clones and lacks some. The data hold 130,000 or so clones, with around 85% observed a single time. The sequencing input was PBMCs. The receptor source for this set is a woman in her thirties in good health and CMV-seropositive. CDR3s include the opening cysteine and the closing phenylalanine or tryptophan. D genes are given only for firm matches. Clone size is not always given. Where it is, it says once, few, many or a class for expanded clones.

abundance	d_gene	j_gene	v_gene	CDR3nt	CDR3aa
NA	NA	TRBJ1-5	TRBV2	TGTGCCAGCAGGGGCGAGGCGGGCGATCAGCCCCAGCATTTT	CASRGEAGDQPQHF
NA	NA	TRBJ2-2	TRBV18	TGTGCCAGCTCACCGCGGGACGGGAACACCGGGGAGCTGTTTTTT	CASSPRDGNTGELFF
NA	TRBD1	TRBJ2-7	TRBV7-8	TGTGCCAGCAGCGAACGCAGGGGGCGCTTAGGCGAGCAGTACTTC	CASSERRGRLGEQYF
NA	NA	TRBJ2-1	TRBV28	TGTGCCAGCAGTTTAAGGTGGAGCCACAATGAGCAGTTCTTC	CASSLRWSHNEQFF
once	TRBD1	TRBJ2-2	TRBV9	TGTGCCAGCAGCCTATGGACAGGGCCCACCGGGGAGCTGTTTTTT	CASSLWTGPTGELFF
NA	TRBD1	TRBJ1-4	TRBV2	TGTGCCAGCAGTGAAGACAGGGGAGGTGAAAAACTGTTTTTT	CASSEDRGGEKLFF
NA	NA	TRBJ2-7	TRBV6-1	TGTGCCAGCAGTGTCTCCGGGGTAGAGGGCGAGCAGTACTTC	CASSVSGVEGEQYF
NA	NA	TRBJ2-1	TRBV7-3	TGTGCCAGCAGTTTCAATAGCTTCGGCGATGAGCAGTTCTTC	CASSFNSFGDEQFF
NA	TRBD1	TRBJ2-7	TRBV5-5	TGTGCCAGCAGCTCACTCAGGGGGTCCCTTGGGGTGCACGAGCAGTACTTC	CASSSLRGSLGVHEQYF
NA	TRBD2	TRBJ2-3	TRBV2	TGTGCCTACTCGGCTGGGACTAGCGGGGTCTCCCTCCCGGGCGGCCCAGATACGCAGTATTTT	CAYSAGTSGVSLPGGPDTQYF
NA	NA	TRBJ1-1	TRBV7-3	TGTGCCAGCAGCGGGGGGTTGAACACTGAAGCTTTCTTT	CASSGGLNTEAFF
NA	TRBD2	TRBJ2-3	TRBV6-5	TGTGCCAGCAGTTACTCGATCGGGGGGGCAGATACGCAGTATTTT	CASSYSIGGADTQYF
NA	TRBD2	TRBJ2-7	TRBV5-1	TGCGCCAGCAGCCGCGGGACTAGCGGAAGCTCCTACGAGCAGTACTTC	CASSRGTSGSSYEQYF
NA	TRBD2	TRBJ2-2	TRBV19	TGTGCCAGTAGTATTGGACTAGCCGGGGAGCTGTTTTTT	CASSIGLAGELFF
NA	TRBD1	TRBJ1-1	TRBV6-1	TGTGCCAGCAGTGGGGGACAGGGGGGAACTGAAGCTTTCTTT	CASSGGQGGTEAFF
NA	NA	TRBJ1-2	TRBV28	TGTGCCAGCAGTTCCTACCGACAGAATGGAAACTATGGCTACACCTTC	CASSSYRQNGNYGYTF
NA	NA	TRBJ2-5	TRBV2	TGTGCCAGCAAGTGGGAGGCGGCAGAGACCCAGTACTTC	CASKWEAAETQYF
NA	NA	TRBJ1-1	TRBV7-2	TGTGCCAGCTCCTTGAGGGCCCTGGCTGAAGCTTTCTTT	CASSLRALAEAFF